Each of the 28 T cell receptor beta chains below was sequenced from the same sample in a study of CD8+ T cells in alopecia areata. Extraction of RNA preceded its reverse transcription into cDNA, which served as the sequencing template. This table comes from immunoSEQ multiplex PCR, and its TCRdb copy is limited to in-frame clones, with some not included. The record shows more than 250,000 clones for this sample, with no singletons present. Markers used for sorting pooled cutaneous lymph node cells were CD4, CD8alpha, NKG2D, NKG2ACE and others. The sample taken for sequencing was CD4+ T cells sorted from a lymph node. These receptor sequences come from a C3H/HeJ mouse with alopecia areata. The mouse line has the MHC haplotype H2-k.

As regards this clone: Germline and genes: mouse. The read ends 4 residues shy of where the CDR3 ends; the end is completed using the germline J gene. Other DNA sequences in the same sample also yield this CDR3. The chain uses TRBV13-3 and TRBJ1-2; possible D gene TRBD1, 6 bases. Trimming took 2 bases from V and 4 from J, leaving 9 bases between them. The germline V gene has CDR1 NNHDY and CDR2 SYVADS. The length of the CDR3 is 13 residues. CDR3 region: CASSDRGRSDYTF. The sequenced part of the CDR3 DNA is TGTGCCAGCAGTGACAGGGGACGCTCC.

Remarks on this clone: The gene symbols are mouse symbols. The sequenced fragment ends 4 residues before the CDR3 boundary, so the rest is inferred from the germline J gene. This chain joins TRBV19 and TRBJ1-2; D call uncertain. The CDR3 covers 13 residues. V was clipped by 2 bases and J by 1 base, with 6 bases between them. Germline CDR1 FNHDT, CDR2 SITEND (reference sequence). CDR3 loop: CASSMNRNSDYTF. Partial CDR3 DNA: TGTGCCAGCAGTATGAACAGAAACTCC.

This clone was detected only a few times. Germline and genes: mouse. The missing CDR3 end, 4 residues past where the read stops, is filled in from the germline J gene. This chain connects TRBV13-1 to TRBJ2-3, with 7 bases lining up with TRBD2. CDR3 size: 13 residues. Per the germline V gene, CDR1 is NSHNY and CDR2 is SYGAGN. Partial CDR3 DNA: TGTGCCAGCATGGGTGGGGGGAGAGAA. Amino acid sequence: CASMGGGRE. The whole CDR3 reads CASMGGGRETLYF.

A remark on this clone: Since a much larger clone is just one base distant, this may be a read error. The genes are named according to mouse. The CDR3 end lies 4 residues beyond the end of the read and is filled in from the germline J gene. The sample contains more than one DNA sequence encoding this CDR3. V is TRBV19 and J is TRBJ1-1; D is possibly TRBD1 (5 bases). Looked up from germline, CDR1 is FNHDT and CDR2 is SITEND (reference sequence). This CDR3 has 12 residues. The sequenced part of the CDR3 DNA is TGTGCCAGCAGTATTGGGGGGACA. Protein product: CASSIGGT. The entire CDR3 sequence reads CASSIGGTEVFF.

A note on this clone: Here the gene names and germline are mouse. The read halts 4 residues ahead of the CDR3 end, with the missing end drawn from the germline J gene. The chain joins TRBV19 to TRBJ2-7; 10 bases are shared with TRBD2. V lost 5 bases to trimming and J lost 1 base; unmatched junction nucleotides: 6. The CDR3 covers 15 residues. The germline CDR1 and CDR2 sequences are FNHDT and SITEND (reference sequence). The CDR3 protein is CASSPTGGRSYEQYF. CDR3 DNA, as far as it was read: TGTGCCAGCAGCCCGACTGGGGGGAGATCCTAT.

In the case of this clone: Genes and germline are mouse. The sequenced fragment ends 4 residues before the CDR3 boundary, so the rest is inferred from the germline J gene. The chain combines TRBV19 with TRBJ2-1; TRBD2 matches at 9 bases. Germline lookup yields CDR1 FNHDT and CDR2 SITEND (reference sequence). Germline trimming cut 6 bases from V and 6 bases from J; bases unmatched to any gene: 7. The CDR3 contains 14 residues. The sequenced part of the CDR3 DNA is TGTGCCAGCACCCGCGGGACTGGGTTTGCT. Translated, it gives CASTRGTGFA. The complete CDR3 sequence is CASTRGTGFAEQFF.

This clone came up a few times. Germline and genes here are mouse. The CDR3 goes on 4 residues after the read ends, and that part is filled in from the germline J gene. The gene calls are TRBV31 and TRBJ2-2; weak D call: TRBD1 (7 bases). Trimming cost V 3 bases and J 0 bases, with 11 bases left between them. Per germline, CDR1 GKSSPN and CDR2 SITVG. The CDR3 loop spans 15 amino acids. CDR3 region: CAWRRGLANTGQLYF. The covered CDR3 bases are TGTGCCTGGAGGAGGGGGCTTGCAAACACCGGG.

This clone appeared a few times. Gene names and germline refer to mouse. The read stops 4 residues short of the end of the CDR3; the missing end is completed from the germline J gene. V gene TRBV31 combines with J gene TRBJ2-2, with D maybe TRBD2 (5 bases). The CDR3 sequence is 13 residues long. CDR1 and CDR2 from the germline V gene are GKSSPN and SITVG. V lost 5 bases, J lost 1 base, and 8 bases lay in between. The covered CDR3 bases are TGTGCCTGGGAACTGGTAAACACCGGG. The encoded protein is CAWELVNTG. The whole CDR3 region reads CAWELVNTGQLYF.

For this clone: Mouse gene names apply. The sequenced CDR3 bases are TGTGCCAGCAGTTTTACTGGGGGGGAGGACTATGCT. Its protein is CASSFTGGEDYA. The whole CDR3 sequence reads CASSFTGGEDYAEQFF. The chain links TRBV14 to TRBJ2-1; 10 nucleotides align to TRBD2. With the read ending 4 residues before the CDR3 end, the germline J gene is used to fill in that end. V was pared by 2 bases and J by 2 bases, with 4 bases of the junction left unmatched. CDR1 is SGHDT and CDR2 is FRDEAV in the germline V gene. This CDR3 has 16 amino acids.

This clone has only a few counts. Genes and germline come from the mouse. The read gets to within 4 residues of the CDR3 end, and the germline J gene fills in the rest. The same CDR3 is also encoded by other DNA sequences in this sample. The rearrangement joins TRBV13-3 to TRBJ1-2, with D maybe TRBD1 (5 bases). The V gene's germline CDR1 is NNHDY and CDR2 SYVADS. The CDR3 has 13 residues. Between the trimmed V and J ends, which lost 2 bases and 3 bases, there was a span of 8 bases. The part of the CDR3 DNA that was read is TGTGCCAGCAGTGAGGGGGGTGACTCC. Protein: CASSEGGDS. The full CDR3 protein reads CASSEGGDSDYTF.

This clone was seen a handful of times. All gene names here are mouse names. CDR3 in amino acids: CASSMQGESDYTF. The CDR3 DNA, read in part, is TGTGCCAGCAGTATGCAGGGAGAGTCC. The chain employs TRBV19 and TRBJ1-2, with TRBD1 as a possible D gene (5 bases). From the germline J gene comes the end of the CDR3, since the read stops 4 residues before it. The germline CDR1 and CDR2 sequences are FNHDT and SITEND (reference sequence). This CDR3 comprises 13 residues.

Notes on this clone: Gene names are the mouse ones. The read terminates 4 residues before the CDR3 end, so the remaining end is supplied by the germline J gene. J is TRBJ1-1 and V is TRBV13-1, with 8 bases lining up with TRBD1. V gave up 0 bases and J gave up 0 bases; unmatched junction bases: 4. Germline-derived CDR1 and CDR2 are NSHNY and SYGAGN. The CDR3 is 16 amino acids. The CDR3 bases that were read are TGTGCCAGCAGTGATGCGACAGGGGTCTCAAACACA. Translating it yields CASSDATGVSNT. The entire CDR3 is CASSDATGVSNTEVFF.

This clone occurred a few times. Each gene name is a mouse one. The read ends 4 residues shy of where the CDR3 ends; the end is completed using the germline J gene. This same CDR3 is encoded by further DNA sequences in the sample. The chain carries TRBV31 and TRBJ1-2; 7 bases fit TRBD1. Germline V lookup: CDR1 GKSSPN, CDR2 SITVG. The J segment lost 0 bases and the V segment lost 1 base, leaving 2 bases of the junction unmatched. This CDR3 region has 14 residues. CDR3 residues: CAWSPQGANSDYTF. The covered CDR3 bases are TGTGCCTGGAGTCCCCAGGGGGCAAACTCC. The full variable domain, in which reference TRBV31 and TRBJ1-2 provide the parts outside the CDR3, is AQTIHQWPVAEIKAVGSPLSLGCTIKGKSSPNLYWYWQATGGTLQQLFYSITVGQVESVVQLNLSASRPKDDQFILSTEKLLLSHSGFYLCAWSPQGANSDYTFGSGTRLLVI.

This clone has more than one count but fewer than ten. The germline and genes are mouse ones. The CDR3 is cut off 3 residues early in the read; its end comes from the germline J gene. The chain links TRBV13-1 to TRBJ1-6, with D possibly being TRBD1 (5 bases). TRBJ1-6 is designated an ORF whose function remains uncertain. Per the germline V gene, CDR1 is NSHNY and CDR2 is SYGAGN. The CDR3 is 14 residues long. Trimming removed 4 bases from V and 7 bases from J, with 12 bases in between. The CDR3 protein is CASSPRGGNSPLYF. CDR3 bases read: TGTGCCAGCAGTCCCCGGGGGGGGAATTCGCCC.

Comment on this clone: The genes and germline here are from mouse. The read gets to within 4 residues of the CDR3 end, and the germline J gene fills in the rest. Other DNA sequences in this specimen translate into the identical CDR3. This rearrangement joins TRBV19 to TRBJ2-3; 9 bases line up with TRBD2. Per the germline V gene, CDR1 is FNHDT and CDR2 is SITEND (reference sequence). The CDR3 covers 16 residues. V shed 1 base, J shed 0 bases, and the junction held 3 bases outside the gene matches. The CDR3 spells CASSIRTGGSAETLYF. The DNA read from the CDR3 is TGTGCCAGCAGTATAAGAACTGGGGGGAGTGCAGAA.

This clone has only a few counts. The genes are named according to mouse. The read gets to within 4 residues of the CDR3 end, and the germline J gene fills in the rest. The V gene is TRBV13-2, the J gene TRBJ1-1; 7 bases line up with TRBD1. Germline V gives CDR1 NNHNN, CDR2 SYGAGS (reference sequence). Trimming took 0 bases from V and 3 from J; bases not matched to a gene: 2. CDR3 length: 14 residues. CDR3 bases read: TGTGCCAGCGGTGATGGACAGGGAGACACA. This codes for CASGDGQGDT. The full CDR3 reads CASGDGQGDTEVFF.

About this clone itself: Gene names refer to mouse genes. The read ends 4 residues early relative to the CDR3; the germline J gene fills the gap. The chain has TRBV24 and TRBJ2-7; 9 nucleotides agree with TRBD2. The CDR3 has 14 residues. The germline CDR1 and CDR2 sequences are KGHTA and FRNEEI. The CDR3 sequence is CASSLAGGVYEQYF. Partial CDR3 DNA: TGTGCCAGCAGTCTGGCTGGGGGGGTTTAT.

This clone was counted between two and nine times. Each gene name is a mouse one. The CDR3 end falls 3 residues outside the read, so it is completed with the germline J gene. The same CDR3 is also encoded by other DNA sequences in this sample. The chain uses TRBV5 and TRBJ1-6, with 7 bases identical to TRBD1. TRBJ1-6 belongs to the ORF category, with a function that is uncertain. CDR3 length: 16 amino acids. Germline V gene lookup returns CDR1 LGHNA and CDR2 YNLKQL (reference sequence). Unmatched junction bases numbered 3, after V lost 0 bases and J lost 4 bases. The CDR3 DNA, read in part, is TGTGCCAGCAGCCAAGATGCAGGGGGGTATAATTCGCCC. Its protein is CASSQDAGGYNSP. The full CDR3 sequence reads CASSQDAGGYNSPLYF.

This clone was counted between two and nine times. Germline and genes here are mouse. This CDR3 reads CAWSPGTGGSTGQLYF. Partial CDR3 DNA: TGTGCCTGGAGCCCCGGGACTGGGGGTTCCACCGGG. The V and J genes are TRBV31 and TRBJ2-2, with 11 nucleotides matching TRBD2. The CDR3 end is not reached by the read, which stops 4 residues before it; the germline J gene fills it in. The germline V gene encodes CDR1 GKSSPN and CDR2 SITVG. V lost 3 bases to trimming and J lost 4 bases; unmatched junction nucleotides: 7. This CDR3 has 16 amino acids.

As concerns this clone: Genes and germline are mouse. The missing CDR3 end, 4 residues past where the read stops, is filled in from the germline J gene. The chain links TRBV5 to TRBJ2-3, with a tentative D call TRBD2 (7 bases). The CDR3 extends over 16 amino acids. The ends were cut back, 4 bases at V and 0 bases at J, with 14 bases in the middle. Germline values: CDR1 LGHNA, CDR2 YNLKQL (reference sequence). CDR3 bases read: TGTGCCAGCAGCCCCCCCGGGGGGCCTAGTGCAGAA. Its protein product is CASSPPGGPSAE. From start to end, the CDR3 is CASSPPGGPSAETLYF.

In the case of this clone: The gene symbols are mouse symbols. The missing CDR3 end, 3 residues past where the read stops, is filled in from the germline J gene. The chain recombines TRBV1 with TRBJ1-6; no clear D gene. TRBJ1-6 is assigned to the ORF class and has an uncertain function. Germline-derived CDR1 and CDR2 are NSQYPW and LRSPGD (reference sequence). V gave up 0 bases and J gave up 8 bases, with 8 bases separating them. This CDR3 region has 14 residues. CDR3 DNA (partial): TGCACCTGCAGTGCAGATCTTTGGGATTCGCCC. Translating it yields CTCSADLWDSP. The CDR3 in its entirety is CTCSADLWDSPLYF.

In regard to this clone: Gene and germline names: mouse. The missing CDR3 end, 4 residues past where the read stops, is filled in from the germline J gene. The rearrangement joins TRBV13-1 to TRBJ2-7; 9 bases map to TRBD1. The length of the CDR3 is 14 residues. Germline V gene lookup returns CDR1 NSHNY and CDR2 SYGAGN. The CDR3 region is CASSKPGQGDEQYF. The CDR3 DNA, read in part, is TGTGCCAGCAGTAAACCGGGACAGGGAGAT.

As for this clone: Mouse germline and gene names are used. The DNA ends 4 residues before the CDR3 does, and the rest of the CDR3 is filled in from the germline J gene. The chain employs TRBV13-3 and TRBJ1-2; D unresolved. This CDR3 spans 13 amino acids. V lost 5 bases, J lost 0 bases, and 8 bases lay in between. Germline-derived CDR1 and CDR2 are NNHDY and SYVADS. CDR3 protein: CASSHDTNSDYTF. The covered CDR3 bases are TGTGCCAGCAGCCACGACACAAACTCC.

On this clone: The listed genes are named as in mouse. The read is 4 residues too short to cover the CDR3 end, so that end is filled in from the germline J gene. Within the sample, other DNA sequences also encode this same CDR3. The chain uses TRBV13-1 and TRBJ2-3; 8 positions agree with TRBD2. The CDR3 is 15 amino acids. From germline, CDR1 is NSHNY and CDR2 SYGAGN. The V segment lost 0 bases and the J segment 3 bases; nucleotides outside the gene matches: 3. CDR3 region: CASSDANWGAETLYF. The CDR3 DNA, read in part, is TGTGCCAGCAGTGATGCAAACTGGGGGGCAGAA.

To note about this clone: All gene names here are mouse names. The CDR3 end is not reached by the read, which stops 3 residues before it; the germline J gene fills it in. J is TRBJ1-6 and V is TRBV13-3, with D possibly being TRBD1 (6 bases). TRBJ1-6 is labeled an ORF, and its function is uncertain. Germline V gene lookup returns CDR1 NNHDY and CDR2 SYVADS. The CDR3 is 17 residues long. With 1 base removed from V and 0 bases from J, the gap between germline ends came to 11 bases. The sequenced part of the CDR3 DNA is TGTGCCAGCAGTGATCGGGACACCCTTTCCTATAATTCGCCC. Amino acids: CASSDRDTLSYNSP. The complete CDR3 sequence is CASSDRDTLSYNSPLYF.

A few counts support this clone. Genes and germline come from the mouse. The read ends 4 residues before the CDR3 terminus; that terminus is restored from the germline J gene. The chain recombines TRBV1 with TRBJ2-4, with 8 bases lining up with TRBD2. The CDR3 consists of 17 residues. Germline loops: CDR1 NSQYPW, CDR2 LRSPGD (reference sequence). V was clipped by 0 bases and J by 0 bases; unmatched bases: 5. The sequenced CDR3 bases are TGCACCTGCAGTGCAGAGAGGGGGGGCGCGAGTCAAAAC. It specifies CTCSAERGGASQN. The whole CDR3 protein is CTCSAERGGASQNTLYF.

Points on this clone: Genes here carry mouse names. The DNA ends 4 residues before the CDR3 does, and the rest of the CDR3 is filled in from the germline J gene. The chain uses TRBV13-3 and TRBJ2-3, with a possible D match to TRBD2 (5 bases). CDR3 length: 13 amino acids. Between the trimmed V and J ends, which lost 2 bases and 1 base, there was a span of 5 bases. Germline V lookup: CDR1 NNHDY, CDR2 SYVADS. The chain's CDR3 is CASSELGAETLYF. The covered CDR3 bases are TGTGCCAGCAGTGAACTGGGTGCAGAA.

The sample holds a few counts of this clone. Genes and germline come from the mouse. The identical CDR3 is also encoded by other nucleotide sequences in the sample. The CDR3 bases that were read are TGTGCCAGCAGCCCTCCGGGACTGGGGGATGCT. Amino acid sequence: CASSPPGLGDA. The whole CDR3 protein is CASSPPGLGDAEQFF. The gene calls are TRBV5 and TRBJ2-1; the match to TRBD2 covers 11 bases. The CDR3 end lies 4 residues beyond the end of the read and is filled in from the germline J gene. Trimming at V came to 4 bases and at J to 5 bases, leaving 4 bases not matched to a gene. CDR3 size: 15 residues. The germline gives CDR1 LGHNA, CDR2 YNLKQL (reference sequence).